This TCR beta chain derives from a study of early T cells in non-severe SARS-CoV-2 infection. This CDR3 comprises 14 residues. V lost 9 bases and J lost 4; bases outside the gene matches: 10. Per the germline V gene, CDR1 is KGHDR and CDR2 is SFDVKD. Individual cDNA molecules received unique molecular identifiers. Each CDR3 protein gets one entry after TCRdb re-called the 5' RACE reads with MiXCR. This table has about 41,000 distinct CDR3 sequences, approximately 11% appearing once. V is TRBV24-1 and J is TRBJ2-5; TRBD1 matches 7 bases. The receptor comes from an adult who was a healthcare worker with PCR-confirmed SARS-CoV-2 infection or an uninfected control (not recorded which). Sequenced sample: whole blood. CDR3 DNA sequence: TGTGCCACCGGTGGCCTAGGGGGCGGAGAGACCCAGTACTTC. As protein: CATGGLGGGETQYF.